Listed below are T cell receptor beta chains from one sample, sequenced in a study of blood T cell repertoires in COVID-19. Libraries were prepared by immunoSEQ multiplex PCR; TCRdb keeps only in-frame clonotypes and omits some of them. The sample records about 170,000 clones, around nine tenths being singletons. Material: peripheral blood. These TCRs come from a man younger than 30 with active or convalescent COVID-19. Both conserved end residues are part of each CDR3. Each record gives: clone size, V gene, D gene, J gene, CDR3 DNA, CDR3 protein. D genes are given only for firm matches. Rows give clone size only sometimes, using once, few, many, or a class for an expanded clone.

>.|TRBV5-1|TRBD2|TRBJ2-5
TGCGCCAGCAGCTTGGAGGCGGGAGTAGTGGAGACCCAGTACTTC
CASSLEAGVVETQYF
>.|TRBV19|.|TRBJ1-5
TGTGCCAGCCGGACTGACGGGCGCTATAGCAATCAGCCCCAGCATTTT
CASRTDGRYSNQPQHF
>.|TRBV12-3/TRBV12-4|.|TRBJ1-2
TGTGCCAGCAGTTTCCAAAAGAGGGGCTACACCTTC
CASSFQKRGYTF
>.|TRBV27|TRBD1|TRBJ1-4
TGTGCCAGCAGTTCTGGCACCTTGAGGGGGCTTGAAAAACTGTTTTTT
CASSSGTLRGLEKLFF
>.|TRBV24-1|.|TRBJ1-1
TGTGCCACCAGTGGGGCAGGGGCCGCAAACACTGAAGCTTTCTTT
CATSGAGAANTEAFF
>.|TRBV19|TRBD1|TRBJ1-1
TGTGCCAGTAGTATAGTTGTGGGACAGGGGTTTGCTGAAGCTTTCTTT
CASSIVVGQGFAEAFF
>.|TRBV14|TRBD2|TRBJ2-5
TGTGCCGCCCCTAGCGTTATGGGGGGGAGAGAGACCCAGTACTTC
CAAPSVMGGRETQYF
>.|TRBV19|.|TRBJ1-1
TGTGCCAGTAGTATTAGGGGCGGAAACACTGAAGCTTTCTTT
CASSIRGGNTEAFF
>.|TRBV12-3/TRBV12-4|.|TRBJ1-2
TGTGCCAGCAGCCGGGACTCATATGGCTACACCTTC
CASSRDSYGYTF
>once|TRBV29-1|.|TRBJ1-5
TGCAGCGTTGGGGAGGGAGGGGCAAGTCAGCCCCAGCATTTT
CSVGEGGASQPQHF
>.|TRBV11-2|TRBD2|TRBJ2-7
TGTGCCAGCAGCCGGGGGGGGACGGTCTCCTACGAGCAGTACTTC
CASSRGGTVSYEQYF
>.|TRBV18|TRBD2|TRBJ2-1
TGTGCCAGCTCACCCTCGGGGGGGAATGAGCAGTTCTTC
CASSPSGGNEQFF
>.|TRBV19|TRBD2|TRBJ2-1
TGTGCCAGTAGTGCCCGGGGACTAGCGGGGGCAGACAATGAGCAGTTCTTC
CASSARGLAGADNEQFF
>few|TRBV6-4|.|TRBJ2-3
TGTGCCAGCTCCCTCAGGGCGGGCACAGATACGCAGTATTTT
CASSLRAGTDTQYF
>once|TRBV11-2|.|TRBJ1-6
TGTGCCAGCAGCCCCCCAGACAGAACCCAATCACCCCTCCACTTT
CASSPPDRTQSPLHF
>few|TRBV6-5|.|TRBJ1-1
TGTGCCACTAAACTGGCGACATACACTGAAGCTTTCTTT
CATKLATYTEAFF
>.|TRBV28|.|TRBJ1-5
TGTGCCAGCCTAGGCGGGAATCAGCCCCAGCATTTT
CASLGGNQPQHF
>.|TRBV5-1|.|TRBJ2-5
TGCGCCAGCAGCTTCCAGGGGACAGAGACCCAGTACTTC
CASSFQGTETQYF
>few|TRBV7-2|.|TRBJ1-2
TGTGCCAGCAGCCCCTCGGGGTCTTATGGCTACACCTTC
CASSPSGSYGYTF
>.|TRBV6-5|TRBD1|TRBJ2-5
TGTGCCAGCAGCGATGCGGGACAGGGAGGAGAGACCCAGTACTTC
CASSDAGQGGETQYF
>.|TRBV28|TRBD1|TRBJ1-6
TGTGCCAGCAGAGACCCGGACAGGGGTTCACCCCTCCACTTT
CASRDPDRGSPLHF
>.|TRBV5-1|.|TRBJ1-5
TGCGCCAGCAGCTTGGGGGAAGGGGGTCCGTATCAGCCCCAGCATTTT
CASSLGEGGPYQPQHF
>.|TRBV5-4|TRBD1|TRBJ1-1
TGTGCCGCATCTCCAGGGGGCAGCCAGGGTTTCTTT
CAASPGGSQGFF
>once|TRBV6-5|TRBD1|TRBJ2-2
TGTGCCGGCCGGGGACAGGTCCTTGACACCGGGGAGCTGTTTTTT
CAGRGQVLDTGELFF
>.|TRBV9|.|TRBJ1-5
TGTGCCAGCAGCCCGGGACACGCTGATCAGCCCCAGCATTTT
CASSPGHADQPQHF
>.|TRBV27|.|TRBJ2-1
TGTGCCAGCAGCCCCCGCGGGTGGGCCTACAATGAGCAGTTCTTC
CASSPRGWAYNEQFF